The 3 T cell receptor beta chains below all came from one sample that was sequenced in a study of blood T cell repertoires in COVID-19. Repertoires were generated with immunoSEQ multiplex PCR, while TCRdb's copy carries only in-frame clones and drops some. The top ten hold roughly 4.7% of the sample, which has hundreds of thousands of clones, around 83% seen once. The sample comprised PBMCs or T cells enriched from blood (not recorded which). The receptors come from a man aged 35 to 55 who had been exposed to COVID-19.

V is TRBV5-8 and J is TRBJ1-2; D is unclear. Trimming pared 4 bases from V and 7 bases from J, leaving 14 bases between. CDR1 and CDR2 from the germline V gene are SGHTS and YDEGEE. This CDR3 contains 13 residues. CDR3 bases: TGTGCCAGCAGCGTTGGAGGGCCCTTTGGCTACACCTTC. Its protein is CASSVGGPFGYTF.

The gene calls are TRBV6-5 and TRBJ1-6, with D perhaps TRBD1 (6 bases). This CDR3 is 12 amino acids long. Germline V gives CDR1 MNHEY, CDR2 SVGAGI. Trimming shortened V by 6 bases and J by 10 bases, and 10 bases separated the two germline ends. The CDR3 loop is CASREGGSPLHF. The CDR3 DNA follows: TGTGCCAGCAGGGAGGGGGGGTCACCCCTCCACTTT.

V and J are TRBV7-9 and TRBJ1-3; 7 bases fit TRBD1. J lost 2 bases, V lost 5 bases, and 6 bases had no gene match. Looked up from germline, CDR1 is SEHNR and CDR2 is FQNEAQ (reference sequence). This CDR3 region has 15 residues. The CDR3 sequence is CASSLQTGTGNTIYF. The CDR3 nucleotides are TGTGCCAGCAGCCTCCAGACAGGGACTGGAAACACCATATATTTT.